This T cell receptor beta chain was identified during a study of blood T cells in healthy people across ages. With a J-beta primer mix and a sample-barcoded 5' primer, a second PCR ran roughly 6 to 11 cycles. TCRdb used MiXCR to reprocess the 5' RACE reads, holding one entry per CDR3 protein. The sample has roughly 500,000 distinct CDR3 sequences; around 24% are singletons. The CDR3 is made up of 14 amino acids. The germline gives CDR1 KGHSH, CDR2 LQKENI. These records were also assigned to another study, of T cells of mothers and their children.

This TCR came from a boy younger than 18 in good health. V and J are TRBV18 and TRBJ2-5; a weak D match, TRBD2 (5 bases). The DNA end favors TRBJ2-7, so the J call may be wrong. Sequencing input: blood. This chain's CDR3 is CASTQFAGSYEQYF. DNA of the CDR3: TGTGCCAGCACACAATTCGCGGGCTCCTACGAGCAGTACTTC.